The rows below give T cell receptor beta chains drawn from one sample of a study of cytomegalovirus exposure and HLA in healthy donors. Assay used: immunoSEQ multiplex PCR; TCRdb lists only in-frame clones, some missing. The table shows under 200,000 clones, with roughly 77% occurring only once. The sample taken for sequencing was PBMCs. The receptors were sampled from a woman in her forties in good health and CMV-seropositive. Both conserved end residues are part of each CDR3. A D gene is named only where the DNA matches it firmly. The size entry is marked missing in some rows and otherwise reads once, few, many or a size class.

v_gene: TRBV2; j_gene: TRBJ2-2; abundance: once; d_gene: TRBD2; CDR3aa: CASSDRGRGTGELFF; CDR3nt: TGTGCCAGCAGTGACCGCGGGAGGGGGACCGGGGAGCTGTTTTTT
v_gene: TRBV7-9; j_gene: TRBJ2-5; abundance: -; d_gene: -; CDR3aa: CASSLGIAQETQYF; CDR3nt: TGTGCCAGCAGCTTAGGTATAGCTCAAGAGACCCAGTACTTC
v_gene: TRBV23-1; j_gene: TRBJ2-1; abundance: -; d_gene: TRBD2; CDR3aa: CASPGLAPQSNNEQFF; CDR3nt: TGCGCCAGCCCGGGACTAGCGCCACAATCCAACAATGAGCAGTTCTTC
v_gene: TRBV30; j_gene: TRBJ1-3; abundance: -; d_gene: -; CDR3aa: CAWRTKGGNTIYF; CDR3nt: TGTGCCTGGAGGACTAAGGGAGGAAACACCATATATTTT
v_gene: TRBV28; j_gene: TRBJ2-7; abundance: -; d_gene: TRBD1; CDR3aa: CATWTGGNYEQYF; CDR3nt: TGTGCCACCTGGACAGGGGGCAATTACGAGCAGTACTTC
v_gene: TRBV28; j_gene: TRBJ1-6; abundance: few; d_gene: TRBD1; CDR3aa: CASSLILTTGQSKGGSPLHF; CDR3nt: TGTGCCAGCAGTTTAATCCTCACCACGGGACAGTCGAAAGGGGGTTCACCCCTCCACTTT
v_gene: TRBV19; j_gene: TRBJ2-1; abundance: -; d_gene: TRBD2; CDR3aa: CASSSGTSMLNEQFF; CDR3nt: TGTGCCAGTAGTTCCGGGACTAGCATGTTGAATGAGCAGTTCTTC
v_gene: TRBV30; j_gene: TRBJ2-1; abundance: few; d_gene: -; CDR3aa: CAWSGLYNEQFF; CDR3nt: TGTGCCTGGAGTGGACTATACAATGAGCAGTTCTTC
v_gene: TRBV27; j_gene: TRBJ2-4; abundance: once; d_gene: -; CDR3aa: CASSYGVKNIQYF; CDR3nt: TGTGCCAGCAGCTACGGGGTCAAAAACATTCAGTACTTC
v_gene: TRBV9; j_gene: TRBJ2-3; abundance: once; d_gene: -; CDR3aa: CAGSVVPTLGTDTQYF; CDR3nt: TGTGCCGGCAGCGTAGTTCCTACCTTAGGCACAGATACGCAGTATTTT
v_gene: TRBV29-1; j_gene: TRBJ2-1; abundance: -; d_gene: -; CDR3aa: CSVVPGNEQFF; CDR3nt: TGCAGCGTTGTGCCGGGAAATGAGCAGTTCTTC
v_gene: TRBV18; j_gene: TRBJ1-2; abundance: few; d_gene: TRBD1; CDR3aa: CASSPWDRYYGYTF; CDR3nt: TGTGCCAGCTCACCCTGGGACAGATACTATGGCTACACCTTC
v_gene: TRBV28; j_gene: TRBJ2-5; abundance: -; d_gene: TRBD1; CDR3aa: CASKGSPGTGRETQYF; CDR3nt: TGTGCCAGCAAGGGGTCCCCCGGGACAGGGCGAGAGACCCAGTACTTC
v_gene: TRBV19; j_gene: TRBJ1-2; abundance: -; d_gene: -; CDR3aa: CASSIGGDGYTF; CDR3nt: TGTGCCAGTAGTATTGGAGGGGATGGCTACACCTTC
v_gene: TRBV5-5; j_gene: TRBJ2-5; abundance: -; d_gene: TRBD2; CDR3aa: CASSLDGGGAETQYF; CDR3nt: TGTGCCAGCAGCTTGGACGGCGGGGGGGCGGAGACCCAGTACTTC
v_gene: TRBV29-1; j_gene: TRBJ2-5; abundance: -; d_gene: TRBD1; CDR3aa: CSVVGQGVETQYF; CDR3nt: TGCAGCGTTGTCGGGCAGGGGGTAGAGACCCAGTACTTC
v_gene: TRBV4-1; j_gene: TRBJ1-4; abundance: -; d_gene: -; CDR3aa: CASSQPTGREKLFF; CDR3nt: TGCGCCAGCAGCCAACCGACGGGGAGGGAAAAACTGTTTTTT
v_gene: TRBV29-1; j_gene: TRBJ1-1; abundance: -; d_gene: -; CDR3aa: CSSNRVDTEAFF; CDR3nt: TGCAGCTCTAATCGGGTCGACACTGAAGCTTTCTTT
v_gene: TRBV25-1; j_gene: TRBJ1-2; abundance: -; d_gene: TRBD1; CDR3aa: CASSVFTRTGDNYGYTF; CDR3nt: TGTGCCAGCAGTGTCTTTACTAGGACAGGCGATAACTATGGCTACACCTTC
v_gene: TRBV7-2; j_gene: TRBJ1-4; abundance: -; d_gene: -; CDR3aa: CASSSRGAGEKLFF; CDR3nt: TGTGCCAGCAGCTCTCGGGGGGCGGGGGAAAAACTGTTTTTT